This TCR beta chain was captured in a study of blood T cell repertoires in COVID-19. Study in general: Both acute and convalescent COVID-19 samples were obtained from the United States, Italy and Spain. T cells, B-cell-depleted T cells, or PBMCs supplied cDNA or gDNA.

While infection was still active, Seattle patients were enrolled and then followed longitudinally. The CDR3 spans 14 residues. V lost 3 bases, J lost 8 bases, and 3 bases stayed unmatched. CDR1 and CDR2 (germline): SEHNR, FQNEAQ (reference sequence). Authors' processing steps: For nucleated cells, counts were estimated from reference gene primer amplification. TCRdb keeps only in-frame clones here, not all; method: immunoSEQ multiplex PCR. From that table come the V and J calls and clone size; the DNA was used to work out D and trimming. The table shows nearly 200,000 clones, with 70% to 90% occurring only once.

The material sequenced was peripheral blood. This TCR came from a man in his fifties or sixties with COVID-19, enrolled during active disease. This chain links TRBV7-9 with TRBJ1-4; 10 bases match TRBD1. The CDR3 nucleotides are TGTGCCAGCAGCTTGACAGGGGGCGGCGAAAAACTGTTTTTT. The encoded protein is CASSLTGGGEKLFF.